Each of the 18 T cell receptor beta chains below was sequenced from the same sample in a study of HIV-infected patients and healthy controls. Follow-up blood was drawn about 14 weeks, roughly three months, after antiretroviral therapy began. No cell fractionation was done, so the repertoire covers all unsorted peripheral blood T cells. cDNA was made from about 510 ng RNA using alpha and beta constant primers. Separate chain-specific third strand synthesis with multiplexing indices produced the alpha and beta libraries. TCRdb passed the 5' RACE reads through MiXCR, listing each CDR3 protein once. The sample lists roughly 3,900 distinct CDR3 sequences; 6.5% to 8.5% were seen once. This specimen consisted of blood, obtained during antiretroviral therapy. These receptors were collected from an adult with HIV infection.

The V gene is TRBV19, the J gene TRBJ2-5; weak D call: TRBD1 (6 bases). Looked up from germline, CDR1 is LNHDA and CDR2 is SQIVND (reference sequence). The CDR3 totals 13 residues. V lost 2 bases to trimming and J lost 3 bases, with 7 bases between them. In DNA form, the CDR3 reads TGTGCCAGTAGTATAACAGGGAAAGAGACCCAGTACTTC. This codes for CASSITGKETQYF.

This clonotype was counted many times. V gene TRBV19 combines with J gene TRBJ1-5; TRBD1 might be the D (6 bases). The V and J ends lost 5 bases and 3 bases respectively, with 11 bases between them. The CDR3 runs to 14 residues. Per germline, CDR1 LNHDA and CDR2 SQIVND (reference sequence). The CDR3 here is CASSSYRANQPQHF. The CDR3 region has the DNA TGTGCCAGTAGTTCCTACAGGGCCAATCAGCCCCAGCATTTT.

By sample share, this clonotype is medium-sized. This rearrangement joins TRBV28 to TRBJ2-4; TRBD1 matches 7 bases. The V gene's germline CDR1 is MDHEN and CDR2 SYDVKM. V lost 6 bases to trimming and J lost 9 bases; unmatched junction nucleotides: 11. The CDR3 extends over 14 amino acids. The CDR3, as DNA: TGTGCCAGCAGCCCTGGACAGGCGAGGGCCATTCAGTACTTC. It specifies CASSPGQARAIQYF.

By share, this clonotype ranks as medium-sized. V and J are TRBV28 and TRBJ1-2; 10 positions match TRBD1. Germline V gene lookup returns CDR1 MDHEN and CDR2 SYDVKM. J was trimmed by 3 bases and V by 4 bases; bases with no gene match: 11. The CDR3 covers 17 residues. CDR3 loop: CASSSVGTGALDYGYTF. The CDR3 DNA sequence: TGTGCCAGCAGTTCAGTGGGGACAGGGGCTCTTGACTATGGCTACACCTTC.

This clonotype is medium-sized. This chain joins TRBV3-1 and TRBJ2-7; 9 positions agree with TRBD1. The CDR3 is 14 amino acids. The J segment lost 9 bases and the V segment lost 8 bases, leaving 14 bases of the junction unmatched. CDR1 LGHDT and CDR2 YNNKEL come from the germline V gene (reference sequence). The CDR3 DNA reads as TGTGCCAGCCGCGGGACAGGGCGGCGATGTGGGCAGTACGTC. It codes for CASRGTGRRCGQYV.

Notes on this clonotype: Possible read error: a much larger clone is one base away. The chain recombines TRBV13 with TRBJ2-1, with D possibly being TRBD1 or TRBD2 (5 bases each). This CDR3 region has 12 residues. Germline CDR1 PRHDT, CDR2 FYEKMQ (reference sequence). The DNA of the CDR3 is TGTGCCAGCAGCTTAGGCCTAGGGGAGCATTTCTTC. Translated, it gives CASSLGLGEHFF.

There are many counts of this clonotype. This chain uses TRBV29-1 with TRBJ1-1; D not certain. The CDR3 length is 12 residues. V lost 4 bases to trimming and J lost 0 bases, with 6 bases between them. Germline values: CDR1 SQVTM, CDR2 ANQGSEA. The CDR3 nucleotides read TGCAGCGTTGCTCCCATGAACACTGAAGCTTTCTTT. As protein: CSVAPMNTEAFF. Supplemented by reference TRBV29-1 and TRBJ1-1, the full variable domain reads SAVISQKPSRDICQRGTSLTIQCQVDSQVTMMFWYRQQPGQSLTLIATANQGSEATYESGFVIDKFPISRPNLTFSTLTVSNMSPEDSSIYLCSVAPMNTEAFFGQGTRLTVV.

By proportion, this clonotype is medium-sized (0.01 to 0.1%). V gene TRBV2 combines with J gene TRBJ2-3; D unclear. CDR3 length: 13 amino acids. Germline V gives CDR1 SNHLY, CDR2 FYNNEI. V lost 4 bases and J 2 bases, leaving 7 bases between the germline ends. The CDR3 loop is CASSVMPTDTQYF. CDR3 sequence (DNA): TGTGCCAGCAGTGTTATGCCCACAGATACGCAGTATTTT.

This clonotype is medium-sized. J is TRBJ1-1 and V is TRBV7-2; D is unclear. The CDR3 runs to 16 residues. The germline V and J ends were trimmed by 1 base and 0 bases, with 12 bases remaining between them. Germline CDR1 SGHTA, CDR2 FQGNSA. Here the CDR3 reads CASSLGLGLLNTEAFF. In DNA, the CDR3 is TGTGCCAGCAGCTTAGGACTCGGACTATTGAACACTGAAGCTTTCTTT. Combining the CDR3 with reference TRBV7-2 and TRBJ1-1 gives the whole variable domain GAGVSQSPSNKVTEKGKDVELRCDPISGHTALYWYRQSLGQGLEFLIYFQGNSAPDKSGLPSDRFSAERTGGSVSTLTIQRTQQEDSAVYLCASSLGLGLLNTEAFFGQGTRLTVV.

This clonotype was detected ten times or more. The chain couples TRBV20-1 to TRBJ2-3; 12 bases map to TRBD2. Germline-derived CDR1 and CDR2 are DFQATT and SNEGSKA (reference sequence). The V gene end was trimmed by 0 bases and the J gene end by 1 base; junction bases not matched to a gene: 14. The CDR3 sequence is 20 residues long. Here the CDR3 reads CSARDLGWSSGGGGTDTQYF. CDR3 sequence (DNA): TGCAGTGCTAGAGATCTGGGGTGGTCTAGCGGGGGGGGTGGCACAGATACGCAGTATTTT.

The sample holds a few counts of this clonotype. The J gene is TRBJ1-1, the V gene TRBV11-2; 11 nucleotides match TRBD1. The CDR3 consists of 14 residues. Germline CDR1 reads SGHAT; CDR2 reads FQNNGV. V lost 4 bases, J lost 4 bases, and 2 bases stayed unmatched. DNA for the CDR3: TGTGCCAGCAGCTCGGGACAGGGGGGCACTGAAGCTTTCTTT. Protein sequence: CASSSGQGGTEAFF.

By share, this clonotype ranks as medium-sized. The chain employs TRBV7-9 and TRBJ1-2; 7 bases are shared with TRBD1. Germline V CDR1 and CDR2: SEHNR, FQNEAQ (reference sequence). V lost 5 bases, J lost 4 bases, and 7 bases stayed unmatched. The CDR3 runs to 14 residues. CDR3 loop: CASSRTGPIYGYTF. The CDR3 bases are TGTGCCAGCAGCCGGACAGGCCCCATCTATGGCTACACCTTC.

This clonotype was seen repeatedly, ten times or more. This rearrangement joins TRBV6-1 to TRBJ2-7, with TRBD1 as a possible D gene (5 bases). Trimming shortened V by 5 bases and J by 4 bases, and 9 bases separated the two germline ends. From germline, CDR1 is MNHNS and CDR2 SASEGT. The CDR3 has 12 residues. The CDR3 is CASSTQGYEQYF. The CDR3, as DNA: TGTGCCAGCAGTACGCAGGGTTACGAGCAGTACTTC.

This clonotype ranks as medium-sized. The rearrangement links TRBV19 to TRBJ1-4, with TRBD1 identical over 8 bases. CDR1 is LNHDA, CDR2 SQIVND, per germline (reference sequence). J was trimmed by 2 bases and V by 6 bases; bases with no gene match: 2. The CDR3 loop spans 14 amino acids. The DNA for the CDR3 is TGTGCCAGTAGAAGGACAGGGACTAATGAAAAACTGTTTTTT. It yields the protein CASRRTGTNEKLFF.

This clonotype rates as medium-sized. The chain employs TRBV9 and TRBJ1-1; D uncertain. The CDR3 spans 15 residues. CDR1 and CDR2 from the germline V gene are SGDLS and YYNGEE. V was pared by 0 bases and J by 0 bases, with 9 bases between. Here the CDR3 DNA reads TGTGCCAGCAGCGTAGTAGGTTATTTGAACACTGAAGCTTTCTTT. Residues: CASSVVGYLNTEAFF.

This sequence joins TRBV10-3 and TRBJ2-7, with D unclear. CDR3 size: 12 residues. Germline V lookup: CDR1 ENHRY, CDR2 SYGVKD. Trimming cost V 3 bases and J 0 bases, with 3 bases left between them. The CDR3 loop reads CAISDSSYEQYF. The CDR3 bases are TGTGCCATCAGTGACAGCTCCTACGAGCAGTACTTC.

This clonotype is termed medium-sized. The chain recombines TRBV12-3 or TRBV12-4 with TRBJ2-6, with D unresolved. This CDR3 has 15 amino acids. Trimming pared 5 bases from V and 4 bases from J, leaving 12 bases between. The CDR3 region is CASSPLLVGANVLTF. CDR3 DNA sequence: TGTGCCAGCAGTCCTTTGCTGGTCGGGGCCAACGTCCTGACTTTC.

At least ten counts were recorded for this clonotype. The rearrangement links TRBV27 to TRBJ1-6; no reliable D call. The V gene's germline CDR1 is MNHEY and CDR2 SMNVEV (reference sequence). CDR3 length: 17 amino acids. With 5 bases removed from V and 7 bases from J, the gap between germline ends came to 21 bases. CDR3 nucleotide sequence: TGTGCCAGCAGTCCGGACGGACCAAGGAGCTCAAATTCACCCCTCCACTTT. Amino acid sequence: CASSPDGPRSSNSPLHF.